A selection of T cell receptor beta chains follows, all from one sample in a study of post-analysis software for immune sequencing data. TCRdb processed the PCR reads anew with MiXCR; each CDR3 protein has one entry. The sample consists of 600,000 to 700,000 distinct CDR3 sequences, approximately 59% of them appearing once. The material sequenced was blood. The receptors here all came from a girl aged 2 to 9 with multiple sclerosis. Each CDR3 is given with its conserved first and last residue. The D gene is left open where the match is weak. The listing skips clone size in some rows; elsewhere it reads once, few, many or a size class.

len	v_gene	abundance	d_gene	j_gene	CDR3aa	CDR3nt
14	TRBV10-3	few	TRBD2	TRBJ2-3	CAISEGLSGGRQYF	TGTGCCATCAGTGAGGGCCTTAGCGGGGGTCGGCAGTATTTT
11	TRBV6-6	-	-	TRBJ2-1	CASSYEAEQFF	TGTGCCAGCAGTTACGAGGCTGAGCAGTTCTTC
13	TRBV13	-	-	TRBJ1-2	CASSLYGNYGYTF	TGTGCCAGCAGCTTATACGGGAACTATGGCTACACCTTC
18	TRBV28	once	TRBD2	TRBJ2-3	CASSRPSGRGTSTDTQYF	TGTGCCAGCAGCCGACCTAGCGGGCGTGGGACTAGCACAGATACGCAGTATTTT
13	TRBV20-1	few	TRBD2	TRBJ2-3	CSGAGGSTDTQYF	TGCAGTGGGGCGGGGGGGAGTACAGATACGCAGTATTTT
15	TRBV5-1	-	-	TRBJ1-4	CASSLVSPGNEKLFF	TGCGCCAGCAGCTTGGTTAGTCCAGGGAATGAAAAACTGTTTTTT
15	TRBV20-1	-	TRBD1	TRBJ2-4	CSARRTGSAKNIQYF	TGCAGTGCTCGCCGGACAGGGAGTGCCAAAAACATTCAGTACTTC
13	TRBV12-3/TRBV12-4	few	TRBD1	TRBJ1-5	CASSGQGNQPQHF	TGTGCCAGCAGCGGACAGGGCAATCAGCCCCAGCATTTT
18	TRBV5-5	few	TRBD2	TRBJ2-6	CASSLELAGGPGANVLTF	TGTGCCAGCAGCTTGGAACTAGCGGGGGGGCCTGGGGCCAACGTCCTGACTTTC
17	TRBV4-2	once	-	TRBJ1-6	CASSRTSPQAINSPLHF	TGTGCCAGCAGCCGAACCTCCCCACAGGCCATTAATTCACCCCTCCACTTT
16	TRBV6-5	-	TRBD2	TRBJ2-5	CASSRGTSGGPETQYF	TGTGCCAGCAGTAGAGGGACTAGCGGGGGCCCGGAGACCCAGTACTTC
15	TRBV10-3	-	-	TRBJ1-5	CAISEKRDSNQPQHF	TGTGCCATCAGTGAAAAGAGGGACAGCAATCAGCCCCAGCATTTT
14	TRBV7-9	few	TRBD2	TRBJ2-1	CAGSYGTSGNEQFF	TGTGCCGGCAGCTACGGGACTAGCGGGAATGAGCAGTTCTTC
14	TRBV6-1	-	TRBD2	TRBJ2-1	CASSGIRAGGEQFF	TGTGCCAGCAGTGGCATAAGAGCGGGGGGAGAGCAGTTCTTC
14	TRBV6-5	-	TRBD2	TRBJ2-5	CASSYHGGEETQYF	TGTGCCAGCAGTTATCATGGGGGGGAAGAGACCCAGTACTTC
17	TRBV2	-	-	TRBJ2-1	CASSDSGGLAAYNEQFF	TGTGCCAGCAGTGATTCTGGGGGGCTAGCGGCTTACAATGAGCAGTTCTTC
16	TRBV7-2	-	TRBD2	TRBJ2-2	CASSPPGLAGAGELFF	TGTGCCAGCAGCCCCCCGGGACTAGCGGGAGCTGGGGAGCTGTTTTTT
16	TRBV4-2	once	TRBD1	TRBJ2-1	CASSRTDRGRRNEQFF	TGTGCCAGCAGCCGCACTGACAGGGGGCGTCGGAATGAGCAGTTCTTC
14	TRBV7-9	-	-	TRBJ1-2	CASSPLRINYGYTF	TGTGCCAGCAGCCCTCTAAGGATTAACTATGGCTACACCTTC
13	TRBV5-1	few	-	TRBJ2-5	CASSLGARWEQYF	TGCGCCAGCAGCTTGGGGGCCCGTTGGGAGCAGTACTTC
12	TRBV29-1	few	-	TRBJ2-5	CSVIGEPETQYF	TGCAGCGTTATCGGGGAACCAGAGACCCAGTACTTC
16	TRBV13	-	-	TRBJ2-5	CASSPRRGGYEETQYF	TGTGCCAGCAGCCCCCGGAGAGGGGGGTATGAAGAGACCCAGTACTTC
18	TRBV7-2	-	-	TRBJ2-4	CASSLESVANLAKNIQYF	TGTGCCAGCAGCTTAGAGTCAGTAGCGAACCTAGCCAAAAACATTCAGTACTTC
16	TRBV6-2/TRBV6-3	-	TRBD2	TRBJ2-7	CASSYPGLAGTYEQYF	TGTGCCAGCAGTTACCCGGGACTAGCGGGGACGTACGAGCAGTACTTC
16	TRBV20-1	-	TRBD1	TRBJ2-3	CSARDPRTGGRDTQYF	TGCAGTGCTAGAGATCCGCGTACAGGGGGGAGAGATACGCAGTATTTT
13	TRBV29-1	-	TRBD1	TRBJ1-2	CSVLRTGIYGYTF	TGCAGCGTTCTCCGGACAGGGATCTATGGCTACACCTTC
17	TRBV20-1	-	TRBD2	TRBJ2-1	CSARSTRTSGGAGEQFF	TGCAGTGCTAGGTCCACCCGGACTAGCGGGGGGGCCGGTGAGCAGTTCTTC
13	TRBV12-3/TRBV12-4	-	-	TRBJ2-5	CASSSPVQETQYF	TGTGCCAGCAGTTCCCCAGTTCAAGAGACCCAGTACTTC
13	TRBV5-1	-	-	TRBJ2-3	CASSPRFTDTQYF	TGCGCCAGCAGCCCCAGATTCACAGATACGCAGTATTTT
16	TRBV5-6	-	-	TRBJ2-7	CASSLSVLRSSYEQYF	TGTGCCAGCAGCTTGTCGGTACTTCGGAGCTCCTACGAGCAGTACTTC
15	TRBV10-3	-	-	TRBJ1-2	CAISESSSPIYGYTF	TGTGCCATCAGTGAGTCATCAAGTCCCATCTATGGCTACACCTTC
22	TRBV11-2	few	-	TRBJ2-5	CASSLSPVWGLALPGHRETQYF	TGTGCCAGCAGCTTAAGTCCCGTTTGGGGTTTAGCCCTACCGGGGCACCGGGAGACCCAGTACTTC
18	TRBV12-5	once	-	TRBJ2-6	CASGFGIKTGSGANVLTF	TGTGCTAGTGGTTTCGGTATCAAAACAGGCTCTGGGGCCAACGTCCTGACTTTC
15	TRBV27	-	-	TRBJ2-4	CASTRIPLAKNIQYF	TGTGCCAGCACCCGAATCCCTCTAGCCAAAAACATTCAGTACTTC
15	TRBV7-2	few	TRBD1	TRBJ2-1	CASTLRGQGLNEQFF	TGTGCCAGCACCCTACGGGGACAGGGACTCAATGAGCAGTTCTTC
16	TRBV10-3	-	TRBD1	TRBJ2-1	CAIAEGGRSSYNEQFF	TGTGCCATCGCCGAAGGGGGCCGAAGCTCCTACAATGAGCAGTTCTTC
14	TRBV6-4	few	TRBD1	TRBJ2-7	CASSAGQGAGEQYF	TGTGCCAGCAGTGCTGGACAGGGGGCTGGCGAGCAGTACTTC
15	TRBV5-5	-	-	TRBJ1-3	CASSLGRTPGNTIYF	TGTGCCAGCAGCTTGGGCAGGACCCCTGGAAACACCATATATTTT
13	TRBV6-2/TRBV6-3	few	-	TRBJ2-5	CASSYQGVETQYF	TGTGCCAGCAGTTACCAAGGGGTTGAGACCCAGTACTTC
15	TRBV11-2	-	-	TRBJ2-5	CASSLVPGARETQYF	TGTGCCAGCAGCTTAGTTCCGGGGGCGCGGGAGACCCAGTACTTC
16	TRBV15	few	-	TRBJ2-4	CATSRGGPLAKNIQYF	TGTGCCACCAGCAGAGGGGGACCACTAGCCAAAAACATTCAGTACTTC
15	TRBV6-5	few	-	TRBJ1-2	CATGRSPLLNYGYTF	TGTGCCACCGGGAGGTCCCCTCTCCTTAACTATGGCTACACCTTC
16	TRBV5-1	-	TRBD2	TRBJ2-7	CASSFPLAGDSYEQYF	TGCGCCAGCAGCTTCCCCTTAGCGGGAGACTCCTACGAGCAGTACTTC